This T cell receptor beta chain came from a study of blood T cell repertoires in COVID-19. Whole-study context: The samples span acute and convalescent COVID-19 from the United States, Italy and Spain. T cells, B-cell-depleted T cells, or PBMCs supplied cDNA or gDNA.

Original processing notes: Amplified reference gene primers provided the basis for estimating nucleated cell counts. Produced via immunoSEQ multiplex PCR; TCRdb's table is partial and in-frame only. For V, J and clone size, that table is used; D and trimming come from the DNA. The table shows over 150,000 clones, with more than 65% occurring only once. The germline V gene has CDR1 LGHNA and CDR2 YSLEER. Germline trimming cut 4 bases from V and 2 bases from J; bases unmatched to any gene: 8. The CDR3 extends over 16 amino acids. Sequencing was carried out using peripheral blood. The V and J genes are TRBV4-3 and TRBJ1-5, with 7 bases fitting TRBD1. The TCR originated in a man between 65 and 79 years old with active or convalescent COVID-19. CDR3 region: CASSPTWDSRNQPQHF. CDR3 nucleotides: TGCGCCAGCAGCCCCACGTGGGACAGCCGCAATCAGCCCCAGCATTTT.